This TCR beta chain was captured by sequencing in a study of T cell responses to AZD1222 COVID-19 vaccine. Trimming took 5 bases from V and 3 from J, leaving 21 bases between them. This CDR3 region has 16 residues. Germline CDR1 is SGHNT and CDR2 is YYREEE (reference sequence). Using immunoSEQ multiplex PCR, the repertoire was profiled, and TCRdb retains in-frame clones only, with some absent. The data show around 200,000 clones, with approximately 90% seen just once and roughly 0.99% held by the top ten. This TCR was sampled from an adult in good health. This material consisted of peripheral blood, taken on day 0 of AZD1222 vaccination. The chain recombines TRBV5-4 with TRBJ2-7; D may be TRBD2 (6 bases). The CDR3 loop reads CASSGLMGGIYYEQYF. CDR3 nucleotide sequence: TGTGCCAGCAGTGGCCTGATGGGCGGGATTTACTACGAGCAGTACTTC.